This is a list of T cell receptor beta chains from one sample in a study of identical twins. TCRdb re-analysed the 5' RACE reads in MiXCR, keeping a single row per CDR3 protein. The data hold fewer than 800,000 distinct CDR3 sequences, with about 7.1% observed a single time. These data were likewise used in another study, on yellow fever vaccine responses in identical twins.

The sequenced material came from PBMCs. Source of these receptors: a woman in her late teens or twenties in good health. CDR3s include the opening cysteine and the closing phenylalanine or tryptophan. D genes are given only for firm matches. Size values are once, few and many counts, or a class for expanded clones, and some rows have none.

j_gene,v_gene,abundance,d_gene,CDR3nt,CDR3aa
TRBJ1-2,TRBV6-1,few,TRBD1,TGTGCCAGCAGAAGAACAGGGGGGGAGGCTAACTATGGCTACACCTTC,CASRRTGGEANYGYTF
TRBJ2-5,TRBV20-1,few,-,TGCAGTGCTGGCCGCGGACCCCAAGAGACCCAGTACTTC,CSAGRGPQETQYF
TRBJ2-2,TRBV12-3/TRBV12-4,few,-,TGTGCCAGCATCTGGCCCGAGAACACCGGGGAGCTGTTTTTT,CASIWPENTGELFF
TRBJ2-5,TRBV5-1,many,-,TGCGCCAGCAGCTTGCCAGGGACAGAGACCCAGTACTTC,CASSLPGTETQYF
TRBJ2-1,TRBV4-2,few,TRBD1,TGTGCCAGCAGCCAAGATCGACAGGGGGTGGCCAATGAGCAGTTCTTC,CASSQDRQGVANEQFF
TRBJ1-1,TRBV19,few,-,TGTGCCAGTAAGGGGGGGGGTAAACGGGACACTGAAGCTTTCTTT,CASKGGGKRDTEAFF
TRBJ1-5,TRBV19,-,TRBD1,TGTGCCAGTAGTCCTCCGACAGGGGGCGGCCAGCCCCAGCATTTT,CASSPPTGGGQPQHF
TRBJ1-2,TRBV7-9,few,-,TGTGCCAGCAGCCCGTCGGACAGCAACTATGGCTACACCTTC,CASSPSDSNYGYTF
TRBJ1-1,TRBV20-1,-,TRBD1,TGCAGTGCTAGCGTATCCGGGACAGGTTTTTTCTTT,CSASVSGTGFFF
TRBJ2-5,TRBV28,few,-,TGTGCCAGCAGTTTAGAAAACGATTTTGGGCAAGAGACCCAGTACTTC,CASSLENDFGQETQYF
TRBJ2-6,TRBV6-5,few,-,TGTGCCAGCAGTTATCCCCGGGTTCACCTACTTCAAGGGGCCAACGTCCTGACTTTC,CASSYPRVHLLQGANVLTF
TRBJ2-1,TRBV2,many,-,TGTGCCAGCAGCGGACAGTCAAGCTCCTACAATGAGCAGTTCTTC,CASSGQSSSYNEQFF
TRBJ2-1,TRBV28,few,-,TGTGCCGGCAGCTTTTATCGGAACTCCTACAATGAGCAGTTCTTC,CAGSFYRNSYNEQFF
TRBJ2-2,TRBV7-6,-,-,TGTGCCAGCAGCAAGGGTTACCCCGGGGAGCTGTTTTTT,CASSKGYPGELFF
TRBJ1-5,TRBV15,many,-,TGTGCCACCAGCAGAGGCGGAACGGATAGCAATCAGCCCCAGCATTTT,CATSRGGTDSNQPQHF
TRBJ2-3,TRBV5-1,-,TRBD2,TGCGCCAGCAGGCTACTAGCGGGAGGTTCTAGCACAGATACGCAGTATTTT,CASRLLAGGSSTDTQYF
TRBJ2-3,TRBV14,many,-,TGTGCCAGCAGCCGGGCCAGCACAGATACGCAGTATTTT,CASSRASTDTQYF
TRBJ2-1,TRBV20-1,few,TRBD2,TGCAGTGCTAGCGGTTTCAGCGGGAAGTACAATGAGCAGTTCTTC,CSASGFSGKYNEQFF
TRBJ2-1,TRBV20-1,few,TRBD2,TGCAGTGGGGTGACCGGGAGGACAACATTGGACAATGAGCAGTTCTTC,CSGVTGRTTLDNEQFF
TRBJ1-1,TRBV6-1,many,-,TGTGCCAGCAGACCCGGTATAGCGGCCACTGAAGCTTTCTTT,CASRPGIAATEAFF
TRBJ2-1,TRBV4-1,many,TRBD2,TGCGCCAGCAGCCAAGCCGGGACTAGCGGTTACAATGAGCAGTTCTTC,CASSQAGTSGYNEQFF
TRBJ2-3,TRBV20-1,many,-,TGCAGTGCTAGCCCTGGTGGGGCGCGGGCCGAGTATACGCAGTATTTT,CSASPGGARAEYTQYF
TRBJ1-1,TRBV29-1,few,-,TGCAGCGTTGACTCCCAGGACAGATACACTGAAGCTTTCTTT,CSVDSQDRYTEAFF
TRBJ1-2,TRBV6-2/TRBV6-3,-,-,TGTGCCAGCAGTCAGCGTCGGACAGAATTCTATGGCTACACCTTC,CASSQRRTEFYGYTF
TRBJ2-6,TRBV12-3/TRBV12-4,many,-,TGTGCCAGCAGTTTCAGAGTCTCTGGGGCCAACGTCCTGACTTTC,CASSFRVSGANVLTF
TRBJ2-4,TRBV14,many,-,TGTGCCAGCAGCCAAGAAATAGGCGGAGGCAAAAACATTCAGTACTTC,CASSQEIGGGKNIQYF
TRBJ2-1,TRBV3-1,many,-,TGTGCCAGCAGCCAAGTGCATGGGGGTTCCTACAATGAGCAGTTCTTC,CASSQVHGGSYNEQFF
TRBJ1-5,TRBV6-1,-,TRBD1,TGTGCCAGCAGACCCGACAGGGGGTATCAGCCCCAGCATTTT,CASRPDRGYQPQHF
TRBJ1-2,TRBV7-9,-,-,TGTGCCAGCAGCTCCTCTTTAGGTCGAGGCTACACCTTC,CASSSSLGRGYTF
TRBJ1-2,TRBV14,few,-,TGTGCCAGCAGCCCTGCGCGGTGGAGTGACTATGGCTACACCTTC,CASSPARWSDYGYTF
TRBJ2-6,TRBV7-9,-,-,TGTGCCAGCAGCCGCGATCTCTCTGGGGCCAACGTCCTGACTTTC,CASSRDLSGANVLTF
TRBJ2-3,TRBV11-2,few,-,TGTGCCAGCAGCTTTCACAGGGACTCCGGGACTACAGACTTACATACGCAGTATTTT,CASSFHRDSGTTDLHTQYF
TRBJ1-6,TRBV9,few,-,TGTGCCAGCAGCGTATCAGGGTTGAGCTCACCCCTCCACTTT,CASSVSGLSSPLHF
TRBJ2-1,TRBV7-9,many,TRBD2,TGTGCCAGCAGTCTAGGGAGTTTAGCGGGAGGGTCAGAGGAGCAGTTCTTC,CASSLGSLAGGSEEQFF
TRBJ2-5,TRBV28,-,-,TGTGCCAGCAGTTTGGTTAAGTGGCCTAGACCTAGGTGGGAGACCCAGTACTTC,CASSLVKWPRPRWETQYF
TRBJ1-5,TRBV20-1,few,TRBD1,TGCAGTGCAAAGTGGCAGGGGGCTAGTCAGCCCCAGCATTTT,CSAKWQGASQPQHF
TRBJ2-5,TRBV29-1,-,-,TGCAGCGTCGTACCTTCCAGCCGGGCGTCAGAGACCCAGTACTTC,CSVVPSSRASETQYF
TRBJ2-1,TRBV6-1,few,-,TGTGCCAGCAGTGGAACAGAGCTGTCGAGCTCCTACAATGAGCAGTTCTTC,CASSGTELSSSYNEQFF
TRBJ2-3,TRBV7-3,few,-,TGTGCCAGCAGCTTAGAACCTTGGGTTGGCACAGATACGCAGTATTTT,CASSLEPWVGTDTQYF
TRBJ2-2,TRBV2,-,TRBD1,TGTGCCAGCAGGCGGACAGGGGAATTCGCCGGGGAGCTGTTTTTT,CASRRTGEFAGELFF
TRBJ1-1,TRBV2,-,-,TGTGCCAGCAAAGGGCAGCCGAACACTGAAGCTTTCTTT,CASKGQPNTEAFF
TRBJ1-1,TRBV12-3/TRBV12-4,few,-,TGTGCCAGCAGTTTGACGGCTAGGGTTGCTGAAGCTTTCTTT,CASSLTARVAEAFF
TRBJ2-3,TRBV20-1,few,TRBD1,TGCAGTGCTAGGAAGGGGGCTAGGTCAGATACGCAGTATTTT,CSARKGARSDTQYF
TRBJ1-1,TRBV6-5,few,-,TGTGCCAGCATAGCAGGGGCTGAAGCTTTCTTT,CASIAGAEAFF
TRBJ2-1,TRBV28,many,-,TGTGCCAGCGGAGTCTGGGACGACTACAATGAGCAGTTCTTC,CASGVWDDYNEQFF
TRBJ1-2,TRBV20-1,few,TRBD1,TGCAGTGCTCGCCGAGGGACAGGGGATGGCTACACCTTC,CSARRGTGDGYTF
TRBJ2-7,TRBV15,-,-,TGTGCCACCAGATCGACGGAAGCCTACGAGCAGTACTTC,CATRSTEAYEQYF
TRBJ2-1,TRBV29-1,-,TRBD1,TGCAGCGCCACCGGGACAGGGTCCGCAATGGGGCAGTTCTTC,CSATGTGSAMGQFF